This paragraph covers one T cell receptor beta chain sequence. Its target is unknown. Clones were read by immunoSEQ multiplex PCR, and TCRdb kept only the in-frame ones, dropping some. This sample has about 160,000 clones, with over 75% found just once. Germline V gives CDR1 KGHSH, CDR2 LQKENI. CDR3 size: 13 residues. V lost 3 bases to trimming and J lost 7 bases, with 7 bases between them. These data come from a study of T cell responses to AZD1222 COVID-19 vaccine. General study points: Only after the peak T cell response were repertoires sampled.

V usage is TRBV18 and J usage is TRBJ1-6; D call uncertain. Sequenced here: peripheral blood, sampled on day 0 of AZD1222 vaccination. This clonotype was obtained from an adult in good health. The CDR3 protein is CASSPDKNSPLHF. CDR3 sequence (DNA): TGTGCCAGCTCACCCGACAAGAATTCACCCCTCCACTTT. The entire variable domain, with the rest obtained from reference TRBV18 and TRBJ1-6, is as follows: NAGVMQNPRHLVRRRGQEARLRCSPMKGHSHVYWYRQLPEEGLKFMVYLQKENIIDESGMPKERFSAEFPKEGPSILRIQQVVRGDSAAYFCASSPDKNSPLHFGNGTRLTVT.